These 24 T cell receptor beta chains were sequenced from one sample in a study of blood T cell repertoires in COVID-19. Sequenced by immunoSEQ multiplex PCR; TCRdb stores in-frame clones only, minus some. The sample gives 150,000 or so clones, roughly 83% of which show up once; 9.2% is in the top ten. Sequenced input: PBMCs or T cells enriched from blood (not recorded which). These receptors were collected from a man aged 45-65 years who had recovered from COVID-19.

J is TRBJ2-7 and V is TRBV5-3; D remains unclear. TRBV5-3 is an ORF; its function is uncertain. The V and J ends lost 0 bases and 3 bases respectively, with 13 bases between them. The CDR3 loop spans 15 amino acids. The CDR3 nucleotides read TGTGCCAGAAGCTTGGTTCTGTCCCAGGACTACGAGCAGTACTTC. This translates into CARSLVLSQDYEQYF.

The genes are TRBV7-9 and TRBJ2-2, with D possibly matching TRBD2 (5 bases). Trimming removed 11 bases at V and 8 bases at J, with 18 bases between. The CDR3 extends over 13 amino acids. Germline lookup yields CDR1 SEHNR and CDR2 FQNEAQ (reference sequence). The CDR3 DNA sequence: TGTGCCCACAGAGGGTCGCTGCTGGGGGAGCTGTTTTTT. Its translation: CAHRGSLLGELFF.

The rearrangement joins TRBV20-1 to TRBJ1-3; unclear D gene. The V gene lost 3 bases and the J gene lost 3 bases, with 9 bases spanning the gap. Germline values: CDR1 DFQATT, CDR2 SNEGSKA (reference sequence). The CDR3 has 13 residues. This chain's CDR3 is CSASKGVGNTIYF. The CDR3 coding sequence is TGCAGTGCTAGTAAGGGAGTTGGAAACACCATATATTTT.

The rearrangement links TRBV7-9 to TRBJ1-1; possibly TRBD1 for D (6 bases). Per germline, CDR1 SEHNR and CDR2 FQNEAQ (reference sequence). The germline V and J ends were trimmed by 4 bases and 8 bases, with 14 bases remaining between them. The CDR3 has 13 residues. DNA for the CDR3: TGTGCCAGCAGCTCCAATACAGGGCAGGAAGCTTTCTTT. Its protein product is CASSSNTGQEAFF.

This clone was counted between two and nine times. This sequence joins TRBV4-1 and TRBJ2-2; D remains ambiguous. Germline-derived CDR1 and CDR2 are MGHRA and YSYEKL. The V and J ends lost 2 bases and 4 bases respectively, with 5 bases between them. CDR3 size: 13 residues. Written as DNA, the CDR3 is TGCGCCAGCAGCCAACCAGGCACCGGGGAGCTGTTTTTT. Translating gives CASSQPGTGELFF.

This chain uses TRBV29-1 with TRBJ2-5, with 8 bases identical to TRBD1. Unmatched junction bases numbered 3, after V lost 2 bases and J lost 4 bases. In germline, CDR1 is SQVTM, CDR2 ANQGSEA. CDR3 length: 13 amino acids. The CDR3 reads CSVERTGRETQYF. The CDR3, as DNA: TGCAGCGTTGAACGGACAGGGAGAGAGACCCAGTACTTC.

The chain couples TRBV4-3 to TRBJ1-6; no definite D call. Deletions cut 1 base from V and 10 bases from J, with 11 bases between. The CDR3 is made up of 14 amino acids. Germline V CDR1 and CDR2: LGHNA, YSLEER. CDR3 sequence: CASSQASTISPLHF. As DNA, the CDR3 is TGCGCCAGCAGCCAAGCGAGCACGATCTCACCCCTCCACTTT.

This chain uses TRBV6-5 with TRBJ1-1; tentatively, D is TRBD1 (5 bases). The V gene's germline CDR1 is MNHEY and CDR2 SVGAGI. V lost 0 bases and J lost 8, with 10 bases in between. CDR3 size: 13 residues. The CDR3 bases are TGTGCCAGCAGTTACTCAGGGGTTCGAGAAGCTTTCTTT. Its translation is CASSYSGVREAFF.

The V call is TRBV18, the J call TRBJ1-1; 8 nucleotides agree with TRBD1. The CDR3 contains 16 residues. The J segment lost 4 bases and the V segment lost 1 base, leaving 8 bases of the junction unmatched. Germline V CDR1 and CDR2: KGHSH, LQKENI. In DNA, the CDR3 is TGTGCCAGCTCACCACTCGGACAGGGATATCGCACTGAAGCTTTCTTT. Translation gives CASSPLGQGYRTEAFF.

This chain links TRBV11-3 with TRBJ2-7; 9 nucleotides line up with TRBD1. V was clipped by 3 bases and J by 4 bases; unmatched bases: 7. Germline V gene lookup returns CDR1 SGHNT and CDR2 YENEEA. CDR3 size: 15 residues. As DNA, the CDR3 is TGTGCCAGCAGCTTGGCCCCGGGACAGGGTTACGAGCAGTACTTC. Residues: CASSLAPGQGYEQYF.

The chain uses TRBV6-5 and TRBJ1-5; TRBD1 matches at 7 bases. The trim removed 6 bases at V and 0 bases at J, leaving 5 bases unmatched. Germline CDR1 MNHEY, CDR2 SVGAGI. This CDR3 spans 15 amino acids. CDR3 sequence (DNA): TGTGCCAGCAGGCCTCAGGGGGATAGCAATCAGCCCCAGCATTTT. It specifies CASRPQGDSNQPQHF.

The chain uses TRBV7-9 and TRBJ1-6; a possible D gene is TRBD1 (5 bases). CDR1 and CDR2 from the germline V gene are SEHNR and FQNEAQ (reference sequence). The CDR3 loop spans 19 amino acids. V lost 4 bases and J 0 bases, leaving 19 bases between the germline ends. CDR3 sequence: CASSSPPGEGSSYNSPLHF. The CDR3 nucleotides are TGTGCCAGCAGCTCGCCGCCGGGGGAAGGGAGCTCCTATAATTCACCCCTCCACTTT.

This clone was detected once. This chain links TRBV12-3 or TRBV12-4 with TRBJ1-2; perhaps TRBD1 as D (5 bases). The CDR3 spans 13 residues. Between the trimmed V and J ends, which lost 7 bases and 8 bases, there was a span of 17 bases. The CDR3 nucleotides are TGTGCCAGCACACGGGGGGGTCAAAAAGGCTACACCTTC. It is translated as CASTRGGQKGYTF.

This chain uses TRBV2 with TRBJ2-1; TRBD2 matches at 13 bases. CDR1 is SNHLY, CDR2 FYNNEI, per germline. The CDR3 length is 16 residues. V lost 6 bases, J lost 4 bases, and 6 bases stayed unmatched. This CDR3 reads CASRKGLAGEYNEQFF. In DNA, the CDR3 is TGTGCCAGCAGGAAAGGACTAGCGGGGGAGTACAATGAGCAGTTCTTC.

J is TRBJ2-3 and V is TRBV6-5; D possibly corresponds to TRBD2 (5 bases). The CDR3 contains 11 residues. Trimming shortened V by 8 bases and J by 3 bases, and 6 bases separated the two germline ends. The germline V gene encodes CDR1 MNHEY and CDR2 SVGAGI. As DNA, the CDR3 is TGTGCCAGCGGAGGAACAGATACGCAGTATTTT. Translation gives CASGGTDTQYF.

The chain combines TRBV19 with TRBJ1-2; D ambiguous. CDR3 length: 16 amino acids. Germline V CDR1 and CDR2: LNHDA, SQIVND (reference sequence). Trimming took 1 base from V and 0 from J, leaving 12 bases between them. This CDR3 is CASSIVSGSSNYGYTF. The CDR3 DNA sequence: TGTGCCAGTAGTATAGTCTCTGGGAGTTCTAACTATGGCTACACCTTC. The variable domain in full, with the rest retrieved from reference TRBV19 and TRBJ1-2, is DGGITQSPKYLFRKEGQNVTLSCEQNLNHDAMYWYRQDPGQGLRLIYYSQIVNDFQKGDIAEGYSVSREKKESFPLTVTSAQKNPTAFYLCASSIVSGSSNYGYTFGSGTRLTVV.

The chain carries TRBV6-2 or TRBV6-3 and TRBJ2-2; tentatively, D is TRBD1 or TRBD2 (5 bases each). Trimming pared 6 bases from V and 2 bases from J, leaving 10 bases between. This CDR3 is built from 14 residues. Germline CDR1 is MNHEY and CDR2 is SVGEGT. In nucleotides, the CDR3 is TGTGCCAGCAGCCGGGGCTCCAACACCGGGGAGCTGTTTTTT. As protein: CASSRGSNTGELFF.

CDR3 sequence: CASSRQFEQFF. The CDR3 nucleotides are TGCGCCAGCAGCCGACAGTTTGAGCAGTTCTTC. The chain links TRBV4-1 to TRBJ2-1, with a tentative D call TRBD1 (5 bases). Germline-derived CDR1 and CDR2 are MGHRA and YSYEKL. The CDR3 is made up of 11 amino acids. V shed 4 bases and J shed 9 bases, with 7 bases lying between them.

This sequence joins TRBV15 and TRBJ2-5; possibly TRBD2 for D (7 bases). Germline V gives CDR1 LNHNV, CDR2 YYDKDF (reference sequence). This CDR3 contains 16 residues. V gave up 0 bases and J gave up 5 bases, with 16 bases separating them. CDR3 in DNA: TGTGCCACCAGCAGAGATCGTGCGAGGGGGGGGGAGACCCAGTACTTC. Translating it yields CATSRDRARGGETQYF.

This chain links TRBV27 with TRBJ1-1, with D perhaps matching TRBD1 (5 bases). CDR3 size: 14 residues. CDR1 and CDR2 from the germline V gene are MNHEY and SMNVEV (reference sequence). V lost 2 bases to trimming and J lost 0 bases, with 7 bases between them. CDR3 loop: CASSLQGMNTEAFF. In DNA, the CDR3 is TGTGCCAGCAGTTTACAGGGAATGAACACTGAAGCTTTCTTT.

This chain connects TRBV7-2 to TRBJ1-1; weak D call: TRBD1 (6 bases). Trimming left V 3 bases short and J 4 bases short, with 12 bases between. This CDR3 spans 14 amino acids. Germline-derived CDR1 and CDR2 are SGHTA and FQGNSA. The CDR3 is CASSFNRVGTEAFF. The DNA for the CDR3 is TGTGCCAGCAGCTTCAACAGGGTAGGCACTGAAGCTTTCTTT. The whole variable domain, filled in from reference TRBV7-2 and TRBJ1-1, reads GAGVSQSPSNKVTEKGKDVELRCDPISGHTALYWYRQSLGQGLEFLIYFQGNSAPDKSGLPSDRFSAERTGGSVSTLTIQRTQQEDSAVYLCASSFNRVGTEAFFGQGTRLTVV.

This clone was seen a handful of times. This CDR3 reads CASSLRRVPGNSPLHF. The CDR3 DNA reads as TGTGCCAGCAGTTTACGGAGGGTTCCGGGGAATTCACCCCTCCACTTT. The chain recombines TRBV28 with TRBJ1-6; D is unresolved. Trimming cost V 2 bases and J 7 bases, with 15 bases left between them. The CDR3 has 16 amino acids. Per the germline V gene, CDR1 is MDHEN and CDR2 is SYDVKM.

V usage is TRBV6-2 or TRBV6-3 and J usage is TRBJ2-3; 8 bases line up with TRBD1. The V and J ends lost 2 bases and 2 bases, in that order; junction bases with no gene match: 3. CDR1 is MNHEY, CDR2 SVGEGT, per germline. The CDR3 consists of 15 residues. This chain's CDR3 is CASSYPDRATDTQYF. Here the CDR3 DNA reads TGTGCCAGCAGTTACCCGGACAGGGCCACAGATACGCAGTATTTT.

The rearrangement uses TRBV11-1 and TRBJ1-6, with 7 bases identical to TRBD1. There are 12 residues in the CDR3. V shed 6 bases, J shed 7 bases, and the junction held 0 bases outside the gene matches. Per germline, CDR1 SGHAT and CDR2 FQDESV (reference sequence). CDR3: CASRTGNSPLHF. Written as DNA, the CDR3 is TGTGCCAGCAGGACAGGGAATTCACCCCTCCACTTT. Full variable domain (outside the CDR3, taken from reference TRBV11-1 and TRBJ1-6): EAEVAQSPRYKITEKSQAVAFWCDPISGHATLYWYRQILGQGPELLVQFQDESVVDDSQLPKDRFSAERLKGVDSTLKIQPAELGDSAMYLCASRTGNSPLHFGNGTRLTVT.